The 15 T cell receptor beta chains given below trace back to one sample, sequenced in a study of response to subunit inactivated influenza vaccine. In TCRdb, the RT-PCR reads were re-called with MiXCR into one record per CDR3 protein. The sample yields 250,000 to 350,000 distinct CDR3 sequences, about 20% seen once. Sequencing used PBMCs from blood, obtained less than 22 months after vaccination. The receptors were sampled from a man between 50 and 69 years old who received an inactivated influenza vaccine.

This chain joins TRBV6-5 and TRBJ2-5, with D maybe TRBD1 (6 bases). V shed 1 base and J shed 5 bases, with 14 bases lying between them. There are 15 residues in the CDR3. Germline lookup yields CDR1 MNHEY and CDR2 SVGAGI. This CDR3 reads CASSYWRQRGETQYF. The CDR3 region has the DNA TGTGCCAGCAGTTACTGGCGACAGAGGGGGGAGACCCAGTACTTC.

This clonotype was seen more than once but under ten times. The gene calls are TRBV9 and TRBJ2-2, with D possibly being TRBD1 (6 bases). There are 14 residues in the CDR3. Between the trimmed V and J ends, which lost 5 bases and 3 bases, there was a span of 11 bases. CDR1 is SGDLS and CDR2 is YYNGEE in the germline V gene. CDR3 sequence reads: CASRADSYTGELFF. For the CDR3, the DNA is TGTGCCAGCAGAGCGGACAGTTACACCGGGGAGCTGTTTTTT.

The chain couples TRBV20-1 to TRBJ2-1, with 8 bases fitting TRBD1. The CDR3 is 13 amino acids. The germline V gene encodes CDR1 DFQATT and CDR2 SNEGSKA (reference sequence). Trimming took 5 bases from V and 6 from J; bases not matched to a gene: 6. DNA for the CDR3: TGCAGTGCTCTCAGGACAGGGAGCAATGAGCAGTTCTTC. The encoded protein is CSALRTGSNEQFF.

This clonotype was counted a few times. The J gene is TRBJ2-3, the V gene TRBV12-3 or TRBV12-4; 7 nucleotides match TRBD2. With 6 bases clipped from V and 0 bases from J, the junction kept 6 bases outside the gene matches. The CDR3 spans 15 residues. The CDR3 coding sequence is TGTGCCAGCAGACCGAGCGGGGTTAGCACAGATACGCAGTATTTT. This sequence encodes CASRPSGVSTDTQYF.

This chain links TRBV20-1 with TRBJ2-1; 13 bases line up with TRBD2. The CDR3 extends over 14 amino acids. J lost 7 bases, V lost 4 bases, and 4 bases had no gene match. Germline CDR1 DFQATT, CDR2 SNEGSKA (reference sequence). In nucleotides, the CDR3 is TGCAGTGCTACGGTGACTAGCGGGAGGAATGAGCAGTTCTTC. It specifies CSATVTSGRNEQFF.

This clonotype appeared a few times. V usage is TRBV7-9 and J usage is TRBJ1-2, with 9 bases identical to TRBD1. The CDR3 spans 13 residues. Germline lookup yields CDR1 SEHNR and CDR2 FQNEAQ (reference sequence). V trimming: 6 bases; J trimming: 4 bases; junction bases outside the gene matches: 3. Here the CDR3 reads CASRPQGAYGYTF. The CDR3 region has the DNA TGTGCCAGCAGACCACAGGGGGCCTATGGCTACACCTTC.

This clonotype appeared a few times. The rearrangement joins TRBV29-1 to TRBJ1-1; D call uncertain. The CDR3 consists of 13 residues. The V gene's germline CDR1 is SQVTM and CDR2 ANQGSEA. V was shortened by 5 bases and J by 0 bases, with 10 bases between the two germline ends. The CDR3 spells CSVRPLLNTEAFF. The CDR3 coding sequence is TGCAGCGTTAGGCCACTTTTGAACACTGAAGCTTTCTTT. Looking up the rest from reference TRBV29-1 and TRBJ1-1 gives the full variable domain: SAVISQKPSRDICQRGTSLTIQCQVDSQVTMMFWYRQQPGQSLTLIATANQGSEATYESGFVIDKFPISRPNLTFSTLTVSNMSPEDSSIYLCSVRPLLNTEAFFGQGTRLTVV.

V is TRBV7-2 and J is TRBJ2-3; no reliable D call. The V gene lost 2 bases and the J gene lost 0 bases, with 12 bases spanning the gap. Germline V gives CDR1 SGHTA, CDR2 FQGNSA. There are 16 residues in the CDR3. The CDR3 loop is CASSLTTYTSTDTQYF. In nucleotides, the CDR3 is TGTGCCAGCAGCTTAACGACTTACACTAGCACAGATACGCAGTATTTT. The whole variable domain, remainder taken from reference TRBV7-2 and TRBJ2-3, is GAGVSQSPSNKVTEKGKDVELRCDPISGHTALYWYRQSLGQGLEFLIYFQGNSAPDKSGLPSDRFSAERTGGSVSTLTIQRTQQEDSAVYLCASSLTTYTSTDTQYFGPGTRLTVL.

The chain is built from TRBV19 and TRBJ1-1; no clear D gene. The germline gives CDR1 LNHDA, CDR2 SQIVND (reference sequence). Trimming took off 5 bases at V and 1 base at J, with 8 bases between the two ends. The CDR3 has 13 amino acids. DNA of the CDR3: TGTGCCAGTAGTGGGGTCTCGAACACTGAAGCTTTCTTT. Amino acid sequence: CASSGVSNTEAFF.

This chain connects TRBV20-1 to TRBJ2-4; D gene ambiguous. The CDR3 length is 15 residues. The germline V gene has CDR1 DFQATT and CDR2 SNEGSKA (reference sequence). V was pared by 3 bases and J by 0 bases, with 12 bases between. The CDR3 nucleotides read TGCAGTGCTAGCCCCCCTGGGTTAGCCAAAAACATTCAGTACTTC. The encoded protein is CSASPPGLAKNIQYF.

V is TRBV5-1 and J is TRBJ2-2, with 10 bases aligning to TRBD1. After removal of 0 bases from V and 5 bases from J, the junction contained 4 bases not matched to a gene. CDR3 length: 16 residues. The V gene's germline CDR1 is SGHRS and CDR2 YFSETQ. The CDR3 reads CASSLAPGQGTGELFF. The CDR3 nucleotides read TGCGCCAGCAGCTTGGCTCCGGGACAGGGGACCGGGGAGCTGTTTTTT.

The CDR3 sequence: CASSSDGANTEAFF. Written as DNA, the CDR3 is TGCGCCAGCAGCTCAGATGGTGCGAACACTGAAGCTTTCTTT. The chain carries TRBV5-1 and TRBJ1-1; D remains ambiguous. Looked up from germline, CDR1 is SGHRS and CDR2 is YFSETQ. V shed 3 bases and J shed 1 base, with 10 bases lying between them. This CDR3 comprises 14 residues.

Worth noting for this clonotype: Because the CDR3 is missing its conserved closing phenylalanine or tryptophan, this is likely a read error. The genes are TRBV10-3 and TRBJ2-1; a possible D gene is TRBD1 (5 bases). With 8 bases removed from V and 8 bases from J, the gap between germline ends came to 16 bases. The germline gives CDR1 ENHRY, CDR2 SYGVKD. The CDR3 length is 13 residues. CDR3 nucleotide sequence: TGTGCCATCCTCGGCCAGGGTGGCGATGAGCAGTTCTCC. It codes for CAILGQGGDEQFS.

The gene calls are TRBV11-2 and TRBJ2-1, with D unresolved. Germline CDR1 reads SGHAT; CDR2 reads FQNNGV. The CDR3 runs to 15 residues. The V end lost 5 bases, the J end lost 7 bases, and 18 bases lay between the germline ends. Written as DNA, the CDR3 is TGTGCCAGCAGCCCCCGAAGGGCTCTCTTAAATGAGCAGTTCTTC. Protein sequence: CASSPRRALLNEQFF.

The V call is TRBV4-1, the J call TRBJ1-1, with 11 bases matching TRBD1. V was clipped by 4 bases and J by 1 base; unmatched bases: 2. The CDR3 has 15 amino acids. Germline V CDR1 and CDR2: MGHRA, YSYEKL. The CDR3 reads CASSPDRGQNTEAFF. DNA of the CDR3: TGCGCCAGCAGCCCGGACAGGGGGCAGAACACTGAAGCTTTCTTT.